Below, one T cell receptor (beta chain) is given with its context. This specimen comes from a study of technical replicates of blood from a few donors. The CDR3 length is 18 residues. J was trimmed by 3 bases and V by 3 bases; bases with no gene match: 17. The germline gives CDR1 SGHNT, CDR2 YYREEE (reference sequence). TCRdb's copy holds only in-frame clones and misses some; the assay was immunoSEQ multiplex PCR. The data show some 85,000 clones, 94% seen once. This clonotype originated in a human donor in good health. Sample: T cells isolated from PBMCs. This chain connects TRBV5-4 to TRBJ2-7, with TRBD2 matching 8 bases. The CDR3 sequence is CASSSLSASGSGFYEQYF. The CDR3, as DNA: TGTGCCAGCAGCTCGCTCTCCGCAAGCGGGAGTGGATTCTACGAGCAGTACTTC.